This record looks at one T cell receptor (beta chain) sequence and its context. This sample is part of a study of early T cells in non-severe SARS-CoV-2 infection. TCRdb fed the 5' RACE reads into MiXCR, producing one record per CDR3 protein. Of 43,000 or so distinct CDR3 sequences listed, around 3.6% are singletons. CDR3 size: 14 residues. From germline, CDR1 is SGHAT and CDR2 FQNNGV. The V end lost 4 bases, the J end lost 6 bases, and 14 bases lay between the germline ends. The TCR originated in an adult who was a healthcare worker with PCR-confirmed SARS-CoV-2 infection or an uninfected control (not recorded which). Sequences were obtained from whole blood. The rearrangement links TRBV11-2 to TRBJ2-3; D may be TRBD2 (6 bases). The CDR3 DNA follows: TGTGCCAGCAGCTCGCGGGATAAGGGGGATACGCAGTATTTT. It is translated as CASSSRDKGDTQYF. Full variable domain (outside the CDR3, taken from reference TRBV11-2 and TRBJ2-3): EAGVAQSPRYKIIEKRQSVAFWCNPISGHATLYWYQQILGQGPKLLIQFQNNGVVDDSQLPKDRFSAERLKGVDSTLKIQPAKLEDSAVYLCASSSRDKGDTQYFGPGTRLTVL.